These T cell receptor beta chains were read from a single sample in a study of blood T cell repertoires in COVID-19. The repertoire was sequenced with immunoSEQ multiplex PCR; TCRdb's copy has only in-frame clones and lacks some. The sample includes around 300,000 clones, approximately 86% of them seen just once. Sequenced material: peripheral blood. The receptor set was obtained from a woman in her thirties who had recovered from COVID-19. CDR3s leave out the opening cysteine and the closing phenylalanine or tryptophan.

j_call v_call cdr3_aa
TRBJ2-2 TRBV24-1 ATSGTANTGELF
TRBJ2-3 TRBV6-6 ASSSDSRTDTQY
TRBJ2-3 TRBV24-1 ATSEWTGGRTDTQY
TRBJ2-1 TRBV6-2/TRBV6-3 ASSYSRGSSYNEQF
TRBJ2-1 TRBV6-6 ATTGLTTYNEQF
TRBJ1-2 TRBV28 ASSSRYTGQRAT
TRBJ2-4 TRBV19 ASSKETGNPNIQY
TRBJ2-7 TRBV10-3 AINPGTGSEQY
TRBJ2-7 TRBV28 ASTGLSYEQY
TRBJ2-6 TRBV5-6 ASSFGTNVLT
TRBJ2-7 TRBV27 ASSRVRGPSYEQY
TRBJ1-1 TRBV5-1 ASSADRNTEAF
TRBJ1-1 TRBV12-5 ASGLWAPNTEAF
TRBJ2-1 TRBV19 ASSIGQGLDNEQF
TRBJ1-2 TRBV30 AWSVGGGGNYGYT
TRBJ2-3 TRBV6-6 ASSYLAGGFTDTQY
TRBJ2-7 TRBV19 ASSIEGTDFYEQY
TRBJ2-7 TRBV30 AASVGGPPYEQY
TRBJ1-2 TRBV7-8 ASSLAGQWNGYT
TRBJ2-2 TRBV3-1/TRBV3-2 ASSLTRQRHTGELF
TRBJ2-5 TRBV5-1 ASSLGEKETQY
TRBJ2-7 TRBV4-2 ASSQAVGGGPLSGSSYEQY
TRBJ1-2 TRBV19 ASSIGGGINGYT
TRBJ1-2 TRBV7-2 ASSWSRTNYGYT
TRBJ1-4 TRBV18 ASSPTGGTNEKLF
TRBJ1-2 TRBV29-1 STWTGRGKGYGYT
TRBJ2-7 TRBV6-2/TRBV6-3 ASSGYRASEQY
TRBJ2-3 TRBV7-9 ASSLGTSGTDTQY
TRBJ2-7 TRBV6-2/TRBV6-3 ASSYSGTGRFEQY
TRBJ2-2 TRBV5-1 ASSSTSGFTGELF
TRBJ2-7 TRBV2 ASTGPGLYDEQY
TRBJ1-2 TRBV29-1 SAQSGDGYT
TRBJ1-2 TRBV7-3 ASSLDGTTYGYT
TRBJ2-5 TRBV11-3 ASSLGGQGQETQY
TRBJ2-1 TRBV7-2 ASSLSVSQV
TRBJ2-3 TRBV15 ATSRVFLTGSADTQY
TRBJ2-2 TRBV15 ATSREATGELF
TRBJ2-7 TRBV3-1/TRBV3-2 ASSHGTIPGEQY
TRBJ2-7 TRBV7-9 ASGLAGNYEQY
TRBJ2-5 TRBV19 ATSPRDQETQY
TRBJ2-6 TRBV10-2 ASSHGRISGANVLT
TRBJ2-7 TRBV18 ASSLGQITYEQY
TRBJ1-5 TRBV19 AARGGQPQH
TRBJ2-7 TRBV28 ASSWKLAGVNYEQY
TRBJ1-2 TRBV12-3/TRBV12-4 ASRNGGNYGYT
TRBJ2-7 TRBV10-3 AIREPGTSVEGQY